The 29 T cell receptor beta chains below all came from one sample that was sequenced in a study of metastatic and nonmetastatic thyroid tumors. TCRdb redid the clone calls on the PCR reads using MiXCR. The profile covers roughly 39,000 clones, with around 47% appearing a single time and approximately 25% taken by the ten largest. Patients were all untreated before their thyroid surgery. The material sequenced was tumor tissue. These receptors all stem from a male donor with papillary thyroid cancer or a benign thyroid nodule (not recorded which). Some clones in this sample may be carry-over from other donors' samples.

This chain links TRBV6-1 with TRBJ2-7; a weak D match, TRBD2 (5 bases). Germline loops: CDR1 MNHNS, CDR2 SASEGT. The CDR3 sequence is 12 residues long. The V end lost 5 bases, the J end lost 5 bases, and 10 bases lay between the germline ends. CDR3 residues: CASSPDGNEQYF. CDR3 nucleotides: TGTGCCAGCAGTCCGGACGGGAACGAGCAGTACTTC.

This clone was seen a handful of times. The genes are TRBV7-8 and TRBJ2-7; D uncertain. Between the trimmed V and J ends, which lost 5 bases and 5 bases, there was a span of 19 bases. Looked up from germline, CDR1 is SGHVS and CDR2 is FQNEAQ. The CDR3 contains 15 residues. Here the CDR3 reads CASSPTARYLDEQYF. DNA of the CDR3: TGTGCCAGCAGCCCGACGGCTAGATATCTGGACGAGCAGTACTTC. Full variable domain (rest looked up from reference TRBV7-8 and TRBJ2-7): GAGVSQSPRYKVAKRGQDVALRCDPISGHVSLFWYQQALGQGPEFLTYFQNEAQLDKSGLPSDRFFAERPEGSVSTLKIQRTQQEDSAVYLCASSPTARYLDEQYFGPGTRLTVT.

This clone was observed a few times. V is TRBV12-3 or TRBV12-4 and J is TRBJ2-7; 7 bases align to TRBD1. TRBJ2-5 matches the DNA end more closely, so the J call is doubtful. This CDR3 contains 15 residues. The CDR3 region has the DNA TGTGCCAGCAGTTTAACAGGGGTCGCCGGGGAGACCCAGTACTTC. This sequence encodes CASSLTGVAGETQYF.

A note on this clone: At one of its ends the junction is not consistent with the germline gene, which may arise from a read error. The chain combines TRBV9 with TRBJ1-2; D is unclear. This CDR3 is built from 16 residues. Germline V gives CDR1 SGDLS, CDR2 YYNGEE. CDR3: CASSVDALPSPYGYAF. The CDR3 bases are TGTGCCAGCAGCGTAGACGCCTTGCCTTCCCCCTATGGCTACGCCTTC.

This clone has more than one count but fewer than ten. This chain links TRBV11-2 with TRBJ1-2, with 8 bases fitting TRBD1. The CDR3 runs to 13 residues. Germline CDR1 is SGHAT and CDR2 is FQNNGV. The V and J ends lost 8 bases and 6 bases, in that order; junction bases with no gene match: 8. The CDR3 DNA follows: TGTGCCAGCGGACAACAGGGGGGTAATGGCTACACCTTC. This translates into CASGQQGGNGYTF. The variable domain in full, with the rest retrieved from reference TRBV11-2 and TRBJ1-2, is EAGVAQSPRYKIIEKRQSVAFWCNPISGHATLYWYQQILGQGPKLLIQFQNNGVVDDSQLPKDRFSAERLKGVDSTLKIQPAKLEDSAVYLCASGQQGGNGYTFGSGTRLTVV.

This clone was observed a handful of times. The chain carries TRBV6-1 and TRBJ1-2; D might be TRBD1 (6 bases). V lost 7 bases, J lost 9 bases, and 15 bases lay in between. CDR3 length: 12 amino acids. The V gene's germline CDR1 is MNHNS and CDR2 SASEGT. CDR3 DNA sequence: TGTGCCAGCACTGGGGGGGCTGATTGCTACACCTTC. It encodes CASTGGADCYTF.

The chain's CDR3 is CSARGLGFTDTQYF. CDR3 coding DNA: TGCAGTGCTAGAGGCCTAGGCTTCACAGATACGCAGTATTTT. V and J are TRBV20-1 and TRBJ2-3, with unresolved D. The length of the CDR3 is 14 residues. V lost 1 base and J 2 bases, leaving 10 bases between the germline ends. The germline CDR1 and CDR2 sequences are DFQATT and SNEGSKA (reference sequence).

The chain has TRBV19 and TRBJ2-1; 8 positions agree with TRBD2. Germline V lookup: CDR1 LNHDA, CDR2 SQIVND (reference sequence). The CDR3 sequence is 16 residues long. V lost 4 bases, J lost 4 bases, and 9 bases stayed unmatched. For the CDR3, the DNA is TGTGCCAGTAGTACCCTATCGCGGGGGGCATACAATGAGCAGTTCTTC. Translating gives CASSTLSRGAYNEQFF.

The V and J genes are TRBV2 and TRBJ2-7; 7 bases fit TRBD1. The CDR3 covers 13 residues. Trimming at V came to 6 bases and at J to 3 bases, leaving 5 bases not matched to a gene. In germline, CDR1 is SNHLY, CDR2 FYNNEI. CDR3 region: CASRADRLYEQYF. The CDR3 nucleotides are TGTGCCAGCAGGGCGGACAGGCTCTACGAGCAGTACTTC. Supplemented by reference TRBV2 and TRBJ2-7, the full variable domain reads EPEVTQTPSHQVTQMGQEVILRCVPISNHLYFYWYRQILGQKVEFLVSFYNNEISEKSEIFDDQFSVERPDGSNFTLKIRSTKLEDSAMYFCASRADRLYEQYFGPGTRLTVT.

This clone was seen only a few times. This sequence joins TRBV6-1 and TRBJ2-7; 10 bases fit TRBD1. With 5 bases clipped from V and 2 bases from J, the junction kept 3 bases outside the gene matches. Germline assignment: CDR1 MNHNS and CDR2 SASEGT. The CDR3 runs 14 residues. The CDR3, as DNA: TGTGCCAGCAGTCGACAGGGGGCGCCCTACGAGCAGTACTTC. Its translation: CASSRQGAPYEQYF.

CDR3 sequence (DNA): TGCGCCAGCAGCCAAGATCCGGGACAGGCTGAGCCTCGCTACGAGCAGTACTTC. Translation: CASSQDPGQAEPRYEQYF. The genes are TRBV4-1 and TRBJ2-7; 8 positions match TRBD1. CDR1 and CDR2 from the germline V gene are MGHRA and YSYEKL. V shed 0 bases and J 3 bases; nucleotides not matched to a gene: 13. CDR3 length equals 18 residues.

This clone is deemed medium-sized. V gene TRBV20-1 combines with J gene TRBJ2-7; D uncertain. Trimming took 0 bases from V and 3 from J, leaving 3 bases between them. The germline CDR1 and CDR2 sequences are DFQATT and SNEGSKA (reference sequence). There are 11 residues in the CDR3. This CDR3 reads CSARDNYEQYF. The CDR3 DNA follows: TGCAGTGCTAGAGACAACTACGAGCAGTACTTC.

The genes are TRBV20-1 and TRBJ1-2, with D possibly being TRBD1 (5 bases). Trimming stripped 1 base from V and 3 bases from J, with 9 bases between. The CDR3 loop spans 13 amino acids. The V gene's germline CDR1 is DFQATT and CDR2 SNEGSKA (reference sequence). In DNA form, the CDR3 reads TGCAGTGCTAGAGGTCGGGGGGACTATGGCTACACCTTC. Translated: CSARGRGDYGYTF.

This chain uses TRBV5-1 with TRBJ2-2, with unresolved D. V dropped 0 bases and J dropped 5 bases, with 8 bases sitting between them. The CDR3 spans 14 residues. The germline CDR1 and CDR2 sequences are SGHRS and YFSETQ. Here the CDR3 DNA reads TGCGCCAGCAGCTTGGAGTTCAATACCGGGGAGCTGTTTTTT. Amino acid sequence: CASSLEFNTGELFF. Variable domain in full (rest from reference TRBV5-1 and TRBJ2-2): KAGVTQTPRYLIKTRGQQVTLSCSPISGHRSVSWYQQTPGQGLQFLFEYFSETQRNKGNFPGRFSGRQFSNSRSEMNVSTLELGDSALYLCASSLEFNTGELFFGEGSRLTVL.

The chain combines TRBV5-4 with TRBJ2-1, with 7 bases fitting TRBD1. The CDR3 runs 15 residues. V trimming: 2 bases; J trimming: 3 bases; junction bases outside the gene matches: 5. Germline CDR1 and CDR2: SGHNT and YYREEE (reference sequence). The CDR3 sequence is CASSLQGTDYNEQFF. The CDR3 DNA is TGTGCCAGCAGCTTACAGGGGACAGACTACAATGAGCAGTTCTTC.

The chain uses TRBV20-1 and TRBJ2-7; 9 bases line up with TRBD1. The CDR3 totals 14 residues. The V gene's germline CDR1 is DFQATT and CDR2 SNEGSKA (reference sequence). Unmatched junction bases numbered 3, after V lost 0 bases and J lost 3 bases. The CDR3 reads CSAREGDRDYEQYF. The CDR3 region has the DNA TGCAGTGCTAGAGAAGGGGACAGGGACTACGAGCAGTACTTC.

This chain joins TRBV20-1 and TRBJ2-7; maybe TRBD1 (6 bases). The CDR3 has 12 residues. V was pared by 6 bases and J by 0 bases, with 9 bases between. The V gene's germline CDR1 is DFQATT and CDR2 SNEGSKA (reference sequence). CDR3 sequence reads: CSASTGSYEQYF. For the CDR3, the DNA is TGCAGTGCCTCGACAGGCTCCTACGAGCAGTACTTC.

This clone showed up just a few times. The chain has TRBV3-1 and TRBJ2-7; D is possibly TRBD2 (6 bases). CDR3 length equals 12 residues. In germline, CDR1 is LGHDT, CDR2 YNNKEL (reference sequence). The V end lost 6 bases, the J end lost 0 bases, and 6 bases lay between the germline ends. As DNA, the CDR3 is TGTGCCAGCAGGGGACTCTCCTACGAGCAGTACTTC. It specifies CASRGLSYEQYF.

J is TRBJ1-1 and V is TRBV6-1; tentatively, D is TRBD1 (6 bases). V gave up 6 bases and J gave up 3 bases, with 14 bases separating them. The CDR3 totals 14 residues. Germline V gene sequence: CDR1 MNHNS, CDR2 SASEGT. The CDR3 reads CASRERGGDTEAFF. The DNA of the CDR3 is TGTGCCAGCAGAGAGAGAGGGGGGGACACTGAAGCTTTCTTT.

The rearrangement links TRBV6-6 to TRBJ1-1; D gene uncertain. Germline V gene sequence: CDR1 MNHNY, CDR2 SVGAGI (reference sequence). V lost 2 bases to trimming and J lost 5 bases, with 15 bases between them. There are 15 residues in the CDR3. CDR3 in DNA: TGTGCCAGCAGTTACGGGTACGTGGACGGGACTGAAGCTTTCTTT. It codes for CASSYGYVDGTEAFF.

The V gene is TRBV7-2, the J gene TRBJ2-7, with TRBD2 matching 10 bases. The CDR3 totals 15 residues. V was pared by 5 bases and J by 5 bases, with 9 bases of the junction left unmatched. Germline values: CDR1 SGHTA, CDR2 FQGNSA. CDR3 sequence: CASSPAGGGGNEQYF. As DNA, the CDR3 is TGTGCCAGCAGCCCAGCGGGAGGGGGCGGTAACGAGCAGTACTTC.

V gene TRBV4-2 combines with J gene TRBJ2-7; D may be TRBD1 or TRBD2 (5 bases each). The CDR3 covers 16 residues. V lost 0 bases and J 1 base, leaving 13 bases between the germline ends. Per the germline V gene, CDR1 is LGHNA and CDR2 is YNFKEQ. The CDR3 here is CASSQDEGTGSYEQYF. CDR3 sequence (DNA): TGTGCCAGCAGCCAAGATGAGGGGACGGGATCCTACGAGCAGTACTTC.

The chain carries TRBV3-1 and TRBJ1-1; D gene unclear. V lost 5 bases and J 2 bases, leaving 12 bases between the germline ends. Germline V lookup: CDR1 LGHDT, CDR2 YNNKEL (reference sequence). CDR3 length equals 14 residues. The chain's CDR3 is CASSFQEPNTEAFF. The CDR3 DNA is TGTGCCAGCAGCTTTCAAGAACCCAACACTGAAGCTTTCTTT.

This clone has more than one count but fewer than ten. The chain links TRBV6-1 to TRBJ2-2; the match to TRBD1 covers 8 bases. CDR3 length equals 15 residues. J gave up 9 bases and V 6 bases, and 12 bases lay outside the gene matches. Germline V gene lookup returns CDR1 MNHNS and CDR2 SASEGT. The CDR3 coding sequence is TGTGCCAGCAGCGACAGGGACAGGTACCTCCGGGAGCTGTTTTTT. It translates to CASSDRDRYLRELFF.

The CDR3 bases are TGTGCCAGTAGCCCGGGACAGGGGGCTGGGGCCAACGTCCTGACTTTC. This codes for CASSPGQGAGANVLTF. The rearrangement links TRBV19 to TRBJ2-6; 11 bases line up with TRBD1. J was trimmed by 2 bases and V by 6 bases; bases with no gene match: 3. Germline-derived CDR1 and CDR2 are LNHDA and SQIVND (reference sequence). The CDR3 extends over 16 amino acids.

In this sample, this clone turned up a few times. The chain joins TRBV9 to TRBJ2-1; D unclear. V was cut by 0 bases and J by 9 bases, with 13 bases left in between. CDR3 length: 14 amino acids. Per the germline V gene, CDR1 is SGDLS and CDR2 is YYNGEE. CDR3 in amino acids: CASSVDLGEAEQFF. CDR3 nucleotide sequence: TGTGCCAGCAGCGTAGATCTAGGAGAAGCTGAGCAGTTCTTC.

The table lists this clone with a few counts. The chain carries TRBV11-3 and TRBJ1-5, with D unclear. Trimming cost V 5 bases and J 1 base, with 12 bases left between them. CDR1 SGHNT and CDR2 YENEEA come from the germline V gene. CDR3 size: 15 residues. CDR3 in amino acids: CASSKDPQSNQPQHF. CDR3 sequence (DNA): TGTGCCAGCAGCAAAGACCCCCAAAGCAATCAGCCCCAGCATTTT.

This sequence joins TRBV7-3 and TRBJ2-7, with 7 bases that match TRBD2. The CDR3 loop spans 15 amino acids. Per germline, CDR1 SGHTA and CDR2 FQGTGA. J lost 1 base, V lost 5 bases, and 8 bases had no gene match. CDR3 coding DNA: TGTGCCAGCAGCCCAGTGGCGGGAGCGTCCTACGAGCAGTACTTC. Amino acids: CASSPVAGASYEQYF. The whole variable domain, filled in from reference TRBV7-3 and TRBJ2-7, reads GAGVSQTPSNKVTEKGKYVELRCDPISGHTALYWYRQSLGQGPEFLIYFQGTGAADDSGLPNDRFFAVRPEGSVSTLKIQRTERGDSAVYLCASSPVAGASYEQYFGPGTRLTVT.

This clone was recorded a few times. The DNA is omitted, as the CDR3 cannot be located on it reliably, and the CDR3 follows TCRdb's listing. The V and J genes are TRBV12-3 or TRBV12-4 and TRBJ2-7; the table assigns TRBD2, which was not confirmed against the DNA. The length of the CDR3 is 15 amino acids, counting both ends. The CDR3 sequence: CASSFGPGISYEQYF.